The rows below give T cell receptor beta chains drawn from one sample of a study of PD-1 blockade in classical Hodgkin lymphoma. Libraries were prepared by immunoSEQ multiplex PCR; TCRdb keeps only in-frame clonotypes and omits some of them. The sample carries about 24,000 clones, about 83% recorded once. The specimen was peripheral blood mononuclear cells (PBMCs), collected before the second cycle of nivolumab. All receptors derive from a human donor with classical Hodgkin lymphoma. Each CDR3 is given with its conserved first and last residue.

J: TRBJ2-2; V: TRBV27; CDR3: CASSGAGWYTGELFF
J: TRBJ1-2; V: TRBV7-2; CDR3: CASSLGRGARGYTF
J: TRBJ2-1; V: TRBV11-2; CDR3: CASSLDRLAGRQFF
J: TRBJ1-4; V: TRBV4-1; CDR3: CASSQGIEEKLFF
J: TRBJ2-7; V: TRBV18; CDR3: CASSPTSQEDEQYF
J: TRBJ2-4; V: TRBV5-4; CDR3: CASSLAPETKNIQYF
J: TRBJ2-2; V: TRBV6-6; CDR3: CASSYWNTGELFF
J: TRBJ2-7; V: TRBV13; CDR3: CASSLGGAPYEQYF
J: TRBJ2-7; V: TRBV9; CDR3: CASSVGRPRDEQYF
J: TRBJ2-7; V: TRBV4-1; CDR3: CASSRTLAYEQYF
J: TRBJ1-5; V: TRBV27; CDR3: CASSLRQLSNQPQHF
J: TRBJ1-2; V: TRBV4-3; CDR3: CASSQGRGGYGYTF
J: TRBJ2-2; V: TRBV5-1; CDR3: CASSLVVVTGELFF
J: TRBJ2-7; V: TRBV4-1; CDR3: CASSQYFGLAGDYEQYF
J: TRBJ2-1; V: TRBV11-3; CDR3: CASSLRASGRAWHEQFF
J: TRBJ2-4; V: TRBV7-2; CDR3: CASSLSDLAKNIQYF
J: TRBJ1-3; V: TRBV5-6; CDR3: CASSIDRGLGNTIYF
J: TRBJ2-5; V: TRBV6-1; CDR3: CASSEARRQGLYQETQYF
J: TRBJ2-7; V: TRBV27; CDR3: CASSLDGVLNYEQYF
J: TRBJ2-7; V: TRBV10-3; CDR3: CAIRSGTGGSYEQYF
J: TRBJ2-5; V: TRBV6-6; CDR3: CASTDLRGQETQYF
J: TRBJ1-2; V: TRBV5-6; CDR3: CASSLADGNYGYTF
J: TRBJ1-4; V: TRBV7-9; CDR3: CASSLGQGATGEKLFF
J: TRBJ1-6; V: TRBV7-6; CDR3: CASSLDGGNSPLHF
J: TRBJ2-7; V: TRBV7-2; CDR3: CASSSRSSSYEQYF
J: TRBJ2-1; V: TRBV7-2; CDR3: CASSLPAFGNEQFF
J: TRBJ1-3; V: TRBV28; CDR3: CASTSPREFGNTIYF
J: TRBJ1-3; V: TRBV6-6; CDR3: CASTRIGTSGNTIYF
J: TRBJ2-5; V: TRBV13; CDR3: CASSPSSGDSQETQYF
J: TRBJ1-4; V: TRBV15; CDR3: CATSRVVADEKLFF
J: TRBJ1-2; V: TRBV25-1; CDR3: CASSLTGSGNYGYTF
J: TRBJ1-5; V: TRBV19; CDR3: CASSGASRGNQPQHF
J: TRBJ1-5; V: TRBV28; CDR3: CASSFRRQGWNQPQHF
J: TRBJ2-7; V: TRBV7-2; CDR3: CASSSIGRYEQYF
J: TRBJ1-2; V: TRBV19; CDR3: CASSAYTGGRYGYTF
J: TRBJ2-7; V: TRBV18; CDR3: CASSPWDRYEQYF
J: TRBJ2-2; V: TRBV5-1; CDR3: CASSQENTGELFF
J: TRBJ2-5; V: TRBV5-1; CDR3: CASSLGELWGETQYF